The 7 T cell receptor beta chains in this list originate from one sample, sequenced in a study of T cell changes during pregnancy in multiple sclerosis. Only in-frame clones appear in the TCRdb table, and some are missing; sequencing was by immunoSEQ multiplex PCR. Of around 69,000 clones in the sample, roughly nine tenths were seen once. The sequencing used peripheral blood, collected in the second trimester of pregnancy. Receptors originate from a female donor in good health, enrolled as a control in a pregnancy study.

The chain uses TRBV27 and TRBJ1-1; TRBD1 is a possible D gene (6 bases). The germline V and J ends were trimmed by 7 bases and 9 bases, with 18 bases remaining between them. Per the germline V gene, CDR1 is MNHEY and CDR2 is SMNVEV (reference sequence). The CDR3 is 13 residues long. The CDR3 region is CASTPGGRGQAFF. CDR3 coding DNA: TGTGCCAGCACCCCCGGAGGGCGGGGGCAAGCTTTCTTT.

The chain links TRBV5-8 to TRBJ2-7; 10 positions agree with TRBD1. This CDR3 is 15 amino acids long. With V trimmed by 5 bases and J by 1 base, 6 bases remained unmatched. The germline gives CDR1 SGHTS, CDR2 YDEGEE. CDR3 coding DNA: TGTGCCAGCAGTAGGGACAGGGGAAATTCCTACGAGCAGTACTTC. Protein product: CASSRDRGNSYEQYF.

V gene TRBV5-4 combines with J gene TRBJ2-3; D is ambiguous. The CDR3 length is 12 residues. Germline values: CDR1 SGHNT, CDR2 YYREEE (reference sequence). V was shortened by 4 bases and J by 6 bases, with 9 bases between the two germline ends. The chain's CDR3 is CASSPNGDTQYF. The CDR3 DNA reads TGTGCCAGCAGCCCTAACGGGGATACGCAGTATTTT.

The rearrangement links TRBV6-6 to TRBJ2-3; D possibly corresponds to TRBD2 (6 bases). The germline V gene has CDR1 MNHNY and CDR2 SVGAGI (reference sequence). The V end lost 2 bases, the J end lost 2 bases, and 14 bases lay between the germline ends. This CDR3 has 16 residues. DNA for the CDR3: TGTGCCAGCAGTTACACGGGCGGGGCCAACACAGATACGCAGTATTTT. The encoded protein is CASSYTGGANTDTQYF.

V usage is TRBV7-8 and J usage is TRBJ1-2; possibly TRBD1 for D (5 bases). V was clipped by 2 bases and J by 6 bases, with 13 bases between them. The CDR3 runs to 14 residues. Germline V gene data show CDR1 as SGHVS and CDR2 as FQNEAQ. Here the CDR3 reads CASSLSAGENGYTF. CDR3 sequence (DNA): TGTGCCAGCAGCTTATCCGCGGGGGAGAATGGCTACACCTTC.

This chain joins TRBV27 and TRBJ2-1, with a tentative D call TRBD2 (7 bases). The CDR3 has 11 amino acids. V lost 5 bases and J 11 bases, leaving 10 bases between the germline ends. CDR1 MNHEY and CDR2 SMNVEV come from the germline V gene (reference sequence). This CDR3 is CASSRGAQQFF. As DNA, the CDR3 is TGTGCCAGCAGTCGGGGGGCTCAGCAGTTCTTC.

The chain uses TRBV7-9 and TRBJ2-7, with 8 nucleotides matching TRBD1. Germline CDR1 and CDR2: SEHNR and FQNEAQ (reference sequence). This CDR3 is 13 amino acids long. Losses at the gene ends were 4 bases for V and 5 bases for J; bases not matched to a gene: 4. DNA for the CDR3: TGTGCCAGCAGCTCGGACAGGGACGACGAGCAGTACTTC. Its translation is CASSSDRDDEQYF.